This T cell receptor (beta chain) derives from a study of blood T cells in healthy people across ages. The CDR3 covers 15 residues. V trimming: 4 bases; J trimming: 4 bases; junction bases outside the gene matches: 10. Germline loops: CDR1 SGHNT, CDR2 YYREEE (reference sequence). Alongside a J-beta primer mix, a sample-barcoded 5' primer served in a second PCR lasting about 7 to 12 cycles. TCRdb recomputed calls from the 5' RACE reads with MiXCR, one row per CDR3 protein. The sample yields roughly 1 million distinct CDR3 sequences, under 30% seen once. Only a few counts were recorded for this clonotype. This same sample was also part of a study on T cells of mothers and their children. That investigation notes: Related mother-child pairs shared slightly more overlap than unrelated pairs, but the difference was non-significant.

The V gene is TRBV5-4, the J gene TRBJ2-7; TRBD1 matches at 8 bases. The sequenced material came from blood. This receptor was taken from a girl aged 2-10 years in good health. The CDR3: CASSRSGGLVYEQYF. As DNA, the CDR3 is TGTGCCAGCAGCCGGTCAGGGGGCTTGGTATACGAGCAGTACTTC.